The clone carrying this T cell receptor (beta chain) has only one observation. These data belong to a study of T cell changes during pregnancy in multiple sclerosis. Assay used: immunoSEQ multiplex PCR; TCRdb lists only in-frame clones, some missing. The sample records some 37,000 clones, just over 85% being singletons. The sample in question was CD4+ T cells from peripheral blood mononuclear cells, obtained before pregnancy. This clonotype was sampled from a female donor with multiple sclerosis, enrolled in a pregnancy study.

CDR3 DNA sequence: TGTGCCAGCAGTTTCAACTCCTACAATGAGCAGTTCTTC. Amino acid sequence: CASSFNSYNEQFF. This chain joins TRBV27 and TRBJ2-1; D is unclear. Trimming cost V 3 bases and J 0 bases, with 3 bases left between them. CDR1 is MNHEY, CDR2 SMNVEV, per germline (reference sequence). The CDR3 sequence is 13 residues long.